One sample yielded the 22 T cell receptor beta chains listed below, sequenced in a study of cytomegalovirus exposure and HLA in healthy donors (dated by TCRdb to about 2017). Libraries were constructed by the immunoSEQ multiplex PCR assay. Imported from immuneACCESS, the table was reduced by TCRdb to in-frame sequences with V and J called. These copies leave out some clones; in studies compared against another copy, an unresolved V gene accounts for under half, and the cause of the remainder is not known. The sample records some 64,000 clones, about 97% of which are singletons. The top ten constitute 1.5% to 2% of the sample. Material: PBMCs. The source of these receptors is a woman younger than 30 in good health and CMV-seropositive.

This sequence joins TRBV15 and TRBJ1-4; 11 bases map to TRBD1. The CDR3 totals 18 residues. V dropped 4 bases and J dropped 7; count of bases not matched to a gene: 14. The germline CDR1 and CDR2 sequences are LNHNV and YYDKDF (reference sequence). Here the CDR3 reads CATSTTRTGGVMFEKLFF. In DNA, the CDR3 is TGTGCCACCAGCACTACTCGGACAGGGGGCGTTATGTTTGAAAAACTGTTTTTT.

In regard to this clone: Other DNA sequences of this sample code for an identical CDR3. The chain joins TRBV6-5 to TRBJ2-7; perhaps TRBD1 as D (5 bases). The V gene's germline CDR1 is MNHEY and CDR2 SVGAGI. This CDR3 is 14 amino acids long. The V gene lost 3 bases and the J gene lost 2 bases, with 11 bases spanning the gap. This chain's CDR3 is CASSYGQPPYEQYF. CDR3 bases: TGTGCCAGCAGTTATGGACAACCCCCCTACGAGCAGTACTTC.

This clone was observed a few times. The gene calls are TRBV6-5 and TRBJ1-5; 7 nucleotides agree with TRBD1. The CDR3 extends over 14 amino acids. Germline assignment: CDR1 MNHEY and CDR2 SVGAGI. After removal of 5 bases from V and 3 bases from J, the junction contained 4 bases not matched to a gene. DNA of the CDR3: TGTGCCAGCAGTCTTGACAGGGCCAATCAGCCCCAGCATTTT. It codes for CASSLDRANQPQHF.

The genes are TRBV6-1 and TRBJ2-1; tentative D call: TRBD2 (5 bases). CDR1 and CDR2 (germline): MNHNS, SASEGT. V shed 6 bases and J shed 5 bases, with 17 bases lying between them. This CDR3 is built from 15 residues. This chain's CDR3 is CASSRDYGNNNEQFF. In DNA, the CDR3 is TGTGCCAGCAGCAGAGACTACGGCAACAACAATGAGCAGTTCTTC.

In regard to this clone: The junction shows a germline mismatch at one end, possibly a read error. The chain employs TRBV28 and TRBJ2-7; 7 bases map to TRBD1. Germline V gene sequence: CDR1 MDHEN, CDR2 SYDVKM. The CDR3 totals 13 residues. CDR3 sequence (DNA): TGTGCCACCAGTCTAGACAGGGTAACCGAGCAGTACTTC. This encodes CATSLDRVTEQYF.

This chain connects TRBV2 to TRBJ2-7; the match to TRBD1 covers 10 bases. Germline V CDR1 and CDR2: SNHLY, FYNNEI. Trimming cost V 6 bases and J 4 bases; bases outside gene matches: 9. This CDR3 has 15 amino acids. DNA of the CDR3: TGTGCCAGCAGGCAGACAGGGGGCGATTTTTACGAGCAGTACTTC. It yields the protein CASRQTGGDFYEQYF.

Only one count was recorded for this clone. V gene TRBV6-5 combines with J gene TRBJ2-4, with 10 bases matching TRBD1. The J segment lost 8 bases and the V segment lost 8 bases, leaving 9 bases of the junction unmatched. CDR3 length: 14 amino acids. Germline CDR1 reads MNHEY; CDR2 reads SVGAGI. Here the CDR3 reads CASGGQGVSDIQYF. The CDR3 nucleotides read TGTGCCAGCGGTGGACAGGGGGTCTCGGACATTCAGTACTTC.

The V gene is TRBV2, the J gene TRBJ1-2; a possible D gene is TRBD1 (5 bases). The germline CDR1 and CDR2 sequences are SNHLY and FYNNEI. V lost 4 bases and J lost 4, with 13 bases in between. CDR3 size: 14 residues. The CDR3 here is CASSAGGYSYGYTF. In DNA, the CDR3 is TGTGCCAGCAGTGCCGGGGGATATTCCTATGGCTACACCTTC.

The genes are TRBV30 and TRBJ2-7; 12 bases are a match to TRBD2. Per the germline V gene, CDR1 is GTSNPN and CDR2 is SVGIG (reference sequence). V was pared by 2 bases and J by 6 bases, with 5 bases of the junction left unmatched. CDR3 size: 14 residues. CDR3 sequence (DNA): TGTGCCTGGAGTCTACTAGCGGGAGGAGGCGAGCAGTACTTC. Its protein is CAWSLLAGGGEQYF.

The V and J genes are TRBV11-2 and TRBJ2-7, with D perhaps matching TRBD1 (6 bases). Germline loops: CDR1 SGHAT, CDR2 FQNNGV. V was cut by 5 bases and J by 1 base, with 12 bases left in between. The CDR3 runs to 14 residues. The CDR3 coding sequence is TGTGCCAGCAGCCCCTCGACAGGTTCCTACGAGCAGTACTTC. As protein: CASSPSTGSYEQYF.

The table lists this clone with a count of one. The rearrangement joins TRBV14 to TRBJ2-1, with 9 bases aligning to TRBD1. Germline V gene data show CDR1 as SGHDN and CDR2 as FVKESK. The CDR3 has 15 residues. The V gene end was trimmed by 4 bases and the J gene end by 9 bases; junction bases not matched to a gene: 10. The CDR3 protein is CASSRPGQGGGEQFF. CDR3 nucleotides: TGTGCCAGCAGCCGTCCGGGACAGGGAGGGGGTGAGCAGTTCTTC.

The CDR3 spells CASSEFQGNFGELFF. CDR3 sequence (DNA): TGTGCCAGCAGTGAATTCCAGGGTAATTTCGGGGAGCTGTTTTTT. This chain uses TRBV6-1 with TRBJ2-2; TRBD1 might be the D (5 bases). The germline V gene encodes CDR1 MNHNS and CDR2 SASEGT. CDR3 size: 15 residues. Trimming took off 2 bases at V and 7 bases at J, with 14 bases between the two ends.

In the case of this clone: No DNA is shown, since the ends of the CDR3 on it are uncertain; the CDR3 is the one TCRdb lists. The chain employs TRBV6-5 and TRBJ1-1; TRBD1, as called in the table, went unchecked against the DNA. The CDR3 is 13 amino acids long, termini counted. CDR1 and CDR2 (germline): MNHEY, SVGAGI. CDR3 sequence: CASSSSVGQGTFF.

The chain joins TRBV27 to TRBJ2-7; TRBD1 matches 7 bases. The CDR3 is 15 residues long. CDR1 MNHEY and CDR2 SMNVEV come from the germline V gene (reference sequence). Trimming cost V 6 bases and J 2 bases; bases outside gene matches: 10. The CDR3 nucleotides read TGTGCCAGCAGAACAAACCGGGACAGAACCTACGAGCAGTACTTC. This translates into CASRTNRDRTYEQYF.

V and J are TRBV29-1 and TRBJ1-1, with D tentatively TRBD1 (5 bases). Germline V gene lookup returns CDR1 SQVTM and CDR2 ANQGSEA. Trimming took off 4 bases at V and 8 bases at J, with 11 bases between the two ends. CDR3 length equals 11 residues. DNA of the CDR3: TGCAGCGTTGTCGTGGGGGGAGAAGCTTTCTTT. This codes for CSVVVGGEAFF.

CDR3 DNA sequence: TGTGCCAGCAGCTTAGTAGGTGGTCGGGGACTACCCAACTACGAGCAGTACTTC. As protein: CASSLVGGRGLPNYEQYF. The chain joins TRBV7-9 to TRBJ2-7; 7 nucleotides align to TRBD2. J was trimmed by 3 bases and V by 1 base; bases with no gene match: 15. This CDR3 contains 18 residues. In germline, CDR1 is SEHNR, CDR2 FQNEAQ (reference sequence).

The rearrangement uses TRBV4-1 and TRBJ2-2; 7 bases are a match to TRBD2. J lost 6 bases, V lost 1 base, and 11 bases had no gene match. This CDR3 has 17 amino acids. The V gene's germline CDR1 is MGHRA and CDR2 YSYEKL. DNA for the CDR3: TGCGCCAGCAGCCAAGTTTCGAGGGGAGGGCGGCCCGGGGAGCTGTTTTTT. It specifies CASSQVSRGGRPGELFF.

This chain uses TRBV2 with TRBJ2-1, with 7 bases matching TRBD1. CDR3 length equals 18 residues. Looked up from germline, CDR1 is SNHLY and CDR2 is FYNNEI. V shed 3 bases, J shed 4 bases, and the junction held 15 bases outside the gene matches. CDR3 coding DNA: TGTGCCAGCAGTGAGAACCCCCATTCCGGACAGGAGTACAATGAGCAGTTCTTC. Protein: CASSENPHSGQEYNEQFF. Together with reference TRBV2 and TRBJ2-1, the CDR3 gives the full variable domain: EPEVTQTPSHQVTQMGQEVILRCVPISNHLYFYWYRQILGQKVEFLVSFYNNEISEKSEIFDDQFSVERPDGSNFTLKIRSTKLEDSAMYFCASSENPHSGQEYNEQFFGPGTRLTVL.

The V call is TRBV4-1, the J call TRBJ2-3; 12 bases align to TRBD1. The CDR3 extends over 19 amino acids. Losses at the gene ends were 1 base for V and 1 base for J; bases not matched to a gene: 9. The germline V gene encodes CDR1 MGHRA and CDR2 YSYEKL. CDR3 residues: CASSQVPGQGAGGTDTQYF. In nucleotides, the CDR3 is TGCGCCAGCAGCCAAGTTCCGGGACAGGGGGCGGGTGGCACAGATACGCAGTATTTT.

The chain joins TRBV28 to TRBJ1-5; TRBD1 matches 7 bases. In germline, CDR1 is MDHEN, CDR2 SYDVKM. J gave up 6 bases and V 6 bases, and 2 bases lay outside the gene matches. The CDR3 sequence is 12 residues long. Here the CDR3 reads CASRTGFQPQHF. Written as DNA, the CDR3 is TGTGCCAGCAGGACAGGGTTTCAGCCCCAGCATTTT. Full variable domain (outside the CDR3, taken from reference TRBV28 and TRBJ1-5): DVKVTQSSRYLVKRTGEKVFLECVQDMDHENMFWYRQDPGLGLRLIYFSYDVKMKEKGDIPEGYSVSREKKERFSLILESASTNQTSMYLCASRTGFQPQHFGDGTRLSIL.

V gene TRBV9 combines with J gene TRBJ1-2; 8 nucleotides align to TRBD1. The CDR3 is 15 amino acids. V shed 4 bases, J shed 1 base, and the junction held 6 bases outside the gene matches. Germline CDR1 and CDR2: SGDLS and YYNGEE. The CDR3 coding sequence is TGTGCCAGCAGCCATTCGGACAGGGTTAACTATGGCTACACCTTC. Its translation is CASSHSDRVNYGYTF.

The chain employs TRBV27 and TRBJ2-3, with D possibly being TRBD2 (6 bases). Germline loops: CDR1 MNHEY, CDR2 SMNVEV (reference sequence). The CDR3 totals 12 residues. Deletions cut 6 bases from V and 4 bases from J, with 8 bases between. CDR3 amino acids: CASRGGPDTQYF. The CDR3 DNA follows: TGTGCCAGCAGGGGGGGTCCAGATACGCAGTATTTT.